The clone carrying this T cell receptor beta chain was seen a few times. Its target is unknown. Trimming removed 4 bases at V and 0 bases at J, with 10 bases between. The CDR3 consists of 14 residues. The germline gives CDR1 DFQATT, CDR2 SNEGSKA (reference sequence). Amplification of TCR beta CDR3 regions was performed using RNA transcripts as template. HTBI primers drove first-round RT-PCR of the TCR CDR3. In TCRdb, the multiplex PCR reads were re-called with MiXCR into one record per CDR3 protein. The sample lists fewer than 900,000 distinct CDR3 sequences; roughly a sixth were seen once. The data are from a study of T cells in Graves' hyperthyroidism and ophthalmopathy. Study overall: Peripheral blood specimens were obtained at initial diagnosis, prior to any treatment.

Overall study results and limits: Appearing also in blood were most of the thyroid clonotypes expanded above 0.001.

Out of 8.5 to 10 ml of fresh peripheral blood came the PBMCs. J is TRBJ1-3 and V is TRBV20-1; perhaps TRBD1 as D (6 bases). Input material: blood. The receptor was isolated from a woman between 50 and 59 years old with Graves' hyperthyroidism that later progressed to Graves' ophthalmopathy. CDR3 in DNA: TGCAGTGCTACCGACAGGAGCTCTGGAAACACCATATATTTT. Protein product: CSATDRSSGNTIYF.